This TCR beta chain was sequenced for a study of blood T cell repertoires in COVID-19. In germline, CDR1 is MNHEY, CDR2 SMNVEV (reference sequence). Trimming shortened V by 0 bases and J by 6 bases, and 11 bases separated the two germline ends. There are 14 residues in the CDR3. The protocol was immunoSEQ multiplex PCR, while the TCRdb copy is restricted to in-frame clones and leaves out a portion. The data show around 140,000 clones, about 90% seen once. The sequenced sample was PBMCs or T cells enriched from blood (not recorded which). This rearrangement joins TRBV27 to TRBJ2-5; a possible D gene is TRBD2 (5 bases). This receptor was identified in a man in his 60s who had recovered from COVID-19. The CDR3 reads CASSLSSGTKTQYF. The CDR3 coding sequence is TGTGCCAGCAGTTTATCTTCGGGAACGAAGACCCAGTACTTC.